One sample yielded the 17 T cell receptor beta chains listed below, sequenced in a study of T cell repertoires in cytomegalovirus infection (dated by TCRdb to 2018 to 2020). Sequencing took place on an Illumina HiSeq 1500. TCRdb ran its own pipeline on the public reads, namely fastp trimming at Q25 and MiXCR clone calling, and kept in-frame beta chains. Rows with a matching CDR3 protein are joined into one entry that keeps the most common DNA and genes. This sample is represented by under 850,000 distinct CDR3 sequences; 33% of them were singletons. The ten largest clones take up about 20% of the sample. The intended sense of this specimen's treatment or condition label: in vitro stimulation with specific CMV peptide epitopes to enrich CMV-specific T cells. These receptors lack a known antigen. This specimen was cultured PBMCs, taken from culture after CMV antigen stimulation. These receptors originate from a human donor in good health (CMV status not recorded). Some clones in this sample may be carry-over from other donors' samples.

The sample holds many counts of this clonotype. The chain links TRBV7-2 to TRBJ1-2, with a possible D match to TRBD1 (5 bases). Trimming cost V 4 bases and J 6 bases, with 12 bases left between them. In germline, CDR1 is SGHTA, CDR2 FQGNSA. CDR3 size: 13 residues. The CDR3 DNA is TGTGCCAGCAGCTCGGGACTGACGCATGGCTACACCTTC. Its protein is CASSSGLTHGYTF.

The chain links TRBV6-6 to TRBJ1-2, with D unresolved. This CDR3 region has 14 residues. Between the trimmed V and J ends, which lost 0 bases and 4 bases, there was a span of 9 bases. Germline V lookup: CDR1 MNHNY, CDR2 SVGAGI (reference sequence). This CDR3 is CASSYSVRSYGYTF. The CDR3 DNA sequence: TGTGCCAGCAGTTACTCGGTCAGGAGCTATGGCTACACCTTC.

This clonotype was detected ten times or more. The V call is TRBV7-9, the J call TRBJ1-1; D is possibly TRBD1 (5 bases). The V end was cut by 10 bases, the J end by 8 bases, with 20 bases between. From germline, CDR1 is SEHNR and CDR2 FQNEAQ (reference sequence). The CDR3 covers 13 residues. CDR3 sequence reads: CAIPPGPTTEAFF. The CDR3 DNA is TGTGCCATCCCCCCGGGACCCACGACCGAAGCTTTCTTT. Variable domain in full (rest from reference TRBV7-9 and TRBJ1-1): DTGVSQNPRHKITKRGQNVTFRCDPISEHNRLYWYRQTLGQGPEFLTYFQNEAQLEKSRLLSDRFSAERPKGSFSTLEIQRTEQGDSAMYLCAIPPGPTTEAFFGQGTRLTVV.

This clonotype was counted between two and nine times. The chain is built from TRBV12-3 or TRBV12-4 and TRBJ2-7, with D perhaps TRBD1 (6 bases). The CDR3 totals 13 residues. V was shortened by 6 bases and J by 5 bases, with 14 bases between the two germline ends. The CDR3 DNA reads as TGTGCCAGCAGCTCAGGGGCCACGGACGAGCAGTACTTC. Amino acid sequence: CASSSGATDEQYF.

Note on this clonotype: One junction end disagrees with the germline gene, perhaps due to a read error. CDR3 sequence reads: CASSQASGGAGETQNF. The CDR3 DNA reads as TGCGCCAGCAGCCAAGCTAGCGGGGGGGCCGGGGAGACCCAGAACTTC. The chain is built from TRBV4-3 and TRBJ2-5, with 12 nucleotides matching TRBD2. The CDR3 loop spans 16 amino acids. CDR1 is LGHNA, CDR2 YSLEER, per germline.

This clonotype turned up a few times. The chain carries TRBV7-2 and TRBJ2-5, with D uncertain. The germline CDR1 and CDR2 sequences are SGHTA and FQGNSA. The CDR3 is made up of 15 amino acids. V was pared by 7 bases and J by 7 bases, with 22 bases between. The CDR3 coding sequence is TGTGCCAGCACCCACCGCCAAATCGTCGGAGCGACCCAGTACTTC. It yields the protein CASTHRQIVGATQYF.

At least ten counts were recorded for this clonotype. The chain recombines TRBV7-2 with TRBJ1-2; D is perhaps TRBD1 (5 bases). Trimming cost V 6 bases and J 10 bases, with 27 bases left between them. The CDR3 spans 16 residues. CDR1 and CDR2 (germline): SGHTA, FQGNSA. The CDR3 region is CASRPPTQETGGVYTF. The CDR3 nucleotides read TGTGCCAGCAGGCCACCCACCCAAGAGACGGGGGGTGTCTACACCTTC.

This clonotype was detected many times. The V and J genes are TRBV7-2 and TRBJ2-2; 12 positions match TRBD1. Germline V gene data show CDR1 as SGHTA and CDR2 as FQGNSA. This CDR3 contains 16 residues. Trimming cost V 5 bases and J 5 bases; bases outside gene matches: 6. CDR3 DNA: TGTGCCAGCAGCCTGGGGGGACAGGGGGCAACCGGGGAGCTGTTTTTT. It specifies CASSLGGQGATGELFF.

This chain connects TRBV6-2 or TRBV6-3 to TRBJ2-2; TRBD2 aligns across 9 bases. Per the germline V gene, CDR1 is MNHEY and CDR2 is SVGEGT. CDR3 length: 15 residues. V shed 7 bases and J 6 bases; nucleotides not matched to a gene: 9. CDR3 in DNA: TGTGCCAGCAAAATAGCGGGAGACCTCCCCGGGGAGCTGTTTTTT. Translating it yields CASKIAGDLPGELFF.

The J gene is TRBJ2-1, the V gene TRBV9; 12 positions agree with TRBD2. The CDR3 has 14 amino acids. In germline, CDR1 is SGDLS, CDR2 YYNGEE. V was clipped by 3 bases and J by 9 bases; unmatched bases: 4. The CDR3 loop is CASSAGLAGSEQFF. CDR3 DNA: TGTGCCAGCAGCGCCGGACTAGCGGGATCTGAGCAGTTCTTC.

About this clonotype: An end of the junction does not agree with germline; a read error may underlie this. The chain recombines TRBV27 with TRBJ2-5; possible D gene TRBD2, 6 bases. This CDR3 has 13 amino acids. Germline V gene lookup returns CDR1 MNHEY and CDR2 SMNVEV (reference sequence). CDR3 DNA: TGTGCCAGCAGTCCCGCCCCAGGAGGGCTCTCGGACTTC. This sequence encodes CASSPAPGGLSDF.

This chain uses TRBV6-2 or TRBV6-3 with TRBJ1-1; the D gene is possibly TRBD1 (5 bases). This CDR3 contains 13 residues. The V end lost 6 bases, the J end lost 5 bases, and 13 bases lay between the germline ends. In germline, CDR1 is MNHEY, CDR2 SVGEGT. CDR3 in DNA: TGTGCCAGCAGCTCTGGGGGAAAGACTGAAGCTTTCTTT. It is translated as CASSSGGKTEAFF.

This chain uses TRBV5-3 with TRBJ2-1, with 11 nucleotides matching TRBD2. TRBV5-3 is labeled an ORF, and its function is uncertain. The CDR3 is made up of 16 amino acids. The trim removed 8 bases at V and 7 bases at J, leaving 14 bases unmatched. CDR3 region: CASSSLTSGMENEQFF. CDR3 bases: TGTGCCAGCAGCAGCCTGACTAGCGGGATGGAAAATGAGCAGTTCTTC.

This clonotype was detected a few times. The V call is TRBV5-4, the J call TRBJ2-7; a weak D match, TRBD2 (6 bases). Germline CDR1 SGHNT, CDR2 YYREEE (reference sequence). V was cut by 1 base and J by 4 bases, with 21 bases left in between. The CDR3 loop spans 17 amino acids. CDR3: CASSLNGEGRDRYEQYF. The CDR3, as DNA: TGTGCCAGCAGCTTGAACGGGGAAGGGCGGGACCGATACGAGCAGTACTTC.

This chain links TRBV6-8 with TRBJ2-5, with D uncertain. Germline V gene sequence: CDR1 MNHGY, CDR2 SAAAGT. The V and J ends lost 11 bases and 5 bases respectively, with 18 bases between them. The CDR3 is 13 residues long. The CDR3 sequence: CASGWSRWETQYF. The CDR3 bases are TGTGCCTCTGGGTGGAGCCGGTGGGAGACCCAGTACTTC.

A few counts support this clonotype. The genes are TRBV4-1 and TRBJ1-1; TRBD1 matches at 7 bases. The CDR3 is made up of 15 amino acids. V shed 2 bases, J shed 10 bases, and the junction held 13 bases outside the gene matches. Germline V gives CDR1 MGHRA, CDR2 YSYEKL. In DNA form, the CDR3 reads TGCGCCAGCAGCCAAACCATGTCGAGGGGGCTTAGAGCTTTCTTT. Its translation: CASSQTMSRGLRAFF.

The chain recombines TRBV11-2 with TRBJ1-4; D is possibly TRBD1 (6 bases). The germline CDR1 and CDR2 sequences are SGHAT and FQNNGV. The germline V and J ends were trimmed by 0 bases and 12 bases, with 11 bases remaining between them. This CDR3 comprises 13 residues. The CDR3 reads CASSLENRVELFF. The DNA for the CDR3 is TGTGCCAGCAGCTTAGAAAACAGGGTGGAACTGTTTTTT.